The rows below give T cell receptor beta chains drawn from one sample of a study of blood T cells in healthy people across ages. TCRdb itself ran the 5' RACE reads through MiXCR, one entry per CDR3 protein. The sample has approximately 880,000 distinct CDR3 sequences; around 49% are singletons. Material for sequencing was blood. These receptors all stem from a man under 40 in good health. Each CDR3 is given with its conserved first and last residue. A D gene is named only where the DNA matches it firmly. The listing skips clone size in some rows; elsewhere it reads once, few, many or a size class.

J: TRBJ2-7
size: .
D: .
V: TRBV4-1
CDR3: CASSQALTGRESEQYF
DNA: TGCGCCAGCAGCCAAGCCTTAACTGGCAGGGAGAGCGAGCAGTACTTC

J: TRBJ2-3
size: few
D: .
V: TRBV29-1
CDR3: CSVEPGVTDTQYF
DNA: TGCAGCGTCGAACCAGGGGTCACAGATACGCAGTATTTT

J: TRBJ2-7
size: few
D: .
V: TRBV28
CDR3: CASSSDLRLYEQYF
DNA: TGTGCCAGCAGTTCCGACTTACGGCTCTACGAGCAGTACTTC

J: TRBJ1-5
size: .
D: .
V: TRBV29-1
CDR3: CSVADRNQPQHF
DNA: TGCAGCGTTGCGGACCGCAATCAGCCCCAGCATTTT

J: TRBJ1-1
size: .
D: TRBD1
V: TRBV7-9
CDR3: CASSHWTGRSMNTEAFF
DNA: TGTGCCAGCAGCCACTGGACAGGCCGGAGCATGAACACTGAAGCTTTCTTT

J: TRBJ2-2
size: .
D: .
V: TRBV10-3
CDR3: CAISVGAGELFF
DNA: TGTGCCATCAGTGTTGGGGCCGGGGAGCTGTTTTTT

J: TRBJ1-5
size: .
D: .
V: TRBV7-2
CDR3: CAGSLARDSNQPQHF
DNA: TGTGCCGGCAGCTTAGCTAGGGATAGCAATCAGCCCCAGCATTTT

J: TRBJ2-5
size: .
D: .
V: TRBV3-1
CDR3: CASSQDSSYGKTQYF
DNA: TGTGCCAGCAGCCAAGATAGTAGTTACGGGAAGACCCAGTACTTC

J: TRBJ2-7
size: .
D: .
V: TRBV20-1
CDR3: CSARDLQYSYEQYF
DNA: TGCAGTGCTAGAGATCTCCAATACTCCTACGAGCAGTACTTC

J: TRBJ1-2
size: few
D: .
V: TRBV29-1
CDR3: CSVEVKGLGYGYTF
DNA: TGCAGCGTTGAAGTGAAGGGTTTGGGCTATGGCTACACCTTC

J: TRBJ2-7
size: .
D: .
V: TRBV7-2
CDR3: CASSLERVATEQYF
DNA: TGTGCCAGCAGCTTAGAGAGAGTAGCAACCGAGCAGTACTTC

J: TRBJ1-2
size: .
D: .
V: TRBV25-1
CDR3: CASSEYEGFSGYTF
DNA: TGTGCCAGCAGTGAATATGAGGGTTTCAGTGGCTACACCTTC

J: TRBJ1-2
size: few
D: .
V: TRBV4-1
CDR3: CASSQDGKGVANYGYTF
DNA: TGCGCCAGCAGCCAAGATGGAAAGGGGGTAGCTAACTATGGCTACACCTTC

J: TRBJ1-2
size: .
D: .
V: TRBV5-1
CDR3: CASSVIGRGDGGYTF
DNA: TGCGCCAGCAGCGTCATCGGAAGGGGAGACGGCGGCTACACCTTC

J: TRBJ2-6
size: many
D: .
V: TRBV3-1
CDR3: CASSQGGSSGANVLTF
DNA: TGTGCCAGCAGCCAAGGCGGCAGCTCTGGGGCCAACGTCCTGACTTTC

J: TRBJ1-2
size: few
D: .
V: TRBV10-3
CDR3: CAISVVAGDFYGYTF
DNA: TGTGCCATCAGTGTGGTGGCAGGGGACTTCTATGGCTACACCTTC